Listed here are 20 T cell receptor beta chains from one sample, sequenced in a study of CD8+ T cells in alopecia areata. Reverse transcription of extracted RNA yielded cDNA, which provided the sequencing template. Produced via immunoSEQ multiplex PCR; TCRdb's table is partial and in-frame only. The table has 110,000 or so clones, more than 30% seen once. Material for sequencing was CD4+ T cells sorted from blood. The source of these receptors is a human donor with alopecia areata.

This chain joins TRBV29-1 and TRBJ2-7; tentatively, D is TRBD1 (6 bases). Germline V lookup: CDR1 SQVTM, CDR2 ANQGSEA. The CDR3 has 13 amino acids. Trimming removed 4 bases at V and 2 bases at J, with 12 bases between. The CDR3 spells CSVVGQFTYEQYF. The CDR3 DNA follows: TGCAGCGTTGTTGGACAGTTTACCTACGAGCAGTACTTC.

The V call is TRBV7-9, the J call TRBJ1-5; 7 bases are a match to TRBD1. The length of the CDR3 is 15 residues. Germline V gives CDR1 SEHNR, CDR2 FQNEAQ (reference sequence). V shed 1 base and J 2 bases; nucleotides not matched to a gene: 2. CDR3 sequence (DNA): TGTGCCAGCAGCTTAGGGGGGACAGGCAATCAGCCCCAGCATTTT. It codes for CASSLGGTGNQPQHF.

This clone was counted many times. DNA for the CDR3: TGTGCCAGTAGCCCCCGACTAGCGGGGGGCGGGGGACAGTTCTTC. Amino acid sequence: CASSPRLAGGGGQFF. The chain couples TRBV19 to TRBJ2-1; 13 bases line up with TRBD2. The CDR3 extends over 15 amino acids. Germline V gene data show CDR1 as LNHDA and CDR2 as SQIVND (reference sequence). J was trimmed by 13 bases and V by 6 bases; bases with no gene match: 12.

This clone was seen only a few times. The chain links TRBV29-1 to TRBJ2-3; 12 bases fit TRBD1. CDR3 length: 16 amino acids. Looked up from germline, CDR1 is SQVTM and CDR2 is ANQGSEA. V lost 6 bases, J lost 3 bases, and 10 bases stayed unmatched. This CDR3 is CSVFLGDRGRTDTQYF. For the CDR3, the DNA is TGCAGCGTCTTCTTGGGGGACAGGGGGCGAACAGATACGCAGTATTTT.

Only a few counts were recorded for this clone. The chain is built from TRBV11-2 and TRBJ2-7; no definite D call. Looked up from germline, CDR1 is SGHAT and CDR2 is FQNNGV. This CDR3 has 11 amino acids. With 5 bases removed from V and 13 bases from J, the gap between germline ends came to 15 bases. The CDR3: CASSQRHNRYF. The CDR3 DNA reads TGTGCCAGCAGCCAAAGGCACAACCGTTACTTC.

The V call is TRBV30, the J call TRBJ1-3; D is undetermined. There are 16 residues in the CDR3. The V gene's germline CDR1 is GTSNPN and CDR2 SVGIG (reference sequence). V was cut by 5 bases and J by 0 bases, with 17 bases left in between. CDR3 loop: CAWCPEIGSSGNTIYF. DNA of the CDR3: TGTGCCTGGTGCCCCGAAATCGGAAGCTCTGGAAACACCATATATTTT.

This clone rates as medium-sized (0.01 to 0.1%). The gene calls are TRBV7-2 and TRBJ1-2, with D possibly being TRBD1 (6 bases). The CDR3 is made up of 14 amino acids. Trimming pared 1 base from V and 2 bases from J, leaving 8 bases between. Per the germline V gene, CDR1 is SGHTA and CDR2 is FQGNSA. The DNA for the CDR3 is TGTGCCAGCAGCTTAGATACAGGGAACTATGGCTACACCTTC. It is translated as CASSLDTGNYGYTF. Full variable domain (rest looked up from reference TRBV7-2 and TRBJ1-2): GAGVSQSPSNKVTEKGKDVELRCDPISGHTALYWYRQSLGQGLEFLIYFQGNSAPDKSGLPSDRFSAERTGGSVSTLTIQRTQQEDSAVYLCASSLDTGNYGYTFGSGTRLTVV.

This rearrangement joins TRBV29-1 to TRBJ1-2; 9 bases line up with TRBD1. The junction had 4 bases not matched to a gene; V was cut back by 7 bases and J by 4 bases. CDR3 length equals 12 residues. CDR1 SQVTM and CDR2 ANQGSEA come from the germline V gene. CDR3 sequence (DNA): TGCAGCGCGGGACAGGGAGGCTATGGCTACACCTTC. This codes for CSAGQGGYGYTF. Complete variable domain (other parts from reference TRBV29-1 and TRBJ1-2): SAVISQKPSRDICQRGTSLTIQCQVDSQVTMMFWYRQQPGQSLTLIATANQGSEATYESGFVIDKFPISRPNLTFSTLTVSNMSPEDSSIYLCSAGQGGYGYTFGSGTRLTVV.

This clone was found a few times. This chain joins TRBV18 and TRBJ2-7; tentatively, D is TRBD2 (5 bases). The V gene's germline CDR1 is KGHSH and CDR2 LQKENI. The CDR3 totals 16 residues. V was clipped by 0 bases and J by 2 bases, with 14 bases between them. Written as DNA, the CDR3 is TGTGCCAGCTCACCACCGCTAGAGGGTTCCCCCTACGAGCAGTACTTC. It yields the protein CASSPPLEGSPYEQYF.

CDR3 region: CASSRGTVRAYEQYF. The CDR3 coding sequence is TGCGCCAGCAGCCGCGGGACAGTCCGGGCCTACGAGCAGTACTTC. The J gene is TRBJ2-7, the V gene TRBV5-1; possible D gene TRBD1, 7 bases. The V gene's germline CDR1 is SGHRS and CDR2 YFSETQ. The ends were cut back, 4 bases at V and 2 bases at J, with 16 bases in the middle. CDR3 length: 15 residues.

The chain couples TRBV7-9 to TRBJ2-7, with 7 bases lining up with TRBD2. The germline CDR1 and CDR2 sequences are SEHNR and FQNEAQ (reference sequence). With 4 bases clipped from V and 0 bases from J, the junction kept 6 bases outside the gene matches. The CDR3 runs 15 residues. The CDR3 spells CASSSYGGSSYEQYF. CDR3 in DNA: TGTGCCAGCAGCTCCTATGGCGGGAGCTCCTACGAGCAGTACTTC.

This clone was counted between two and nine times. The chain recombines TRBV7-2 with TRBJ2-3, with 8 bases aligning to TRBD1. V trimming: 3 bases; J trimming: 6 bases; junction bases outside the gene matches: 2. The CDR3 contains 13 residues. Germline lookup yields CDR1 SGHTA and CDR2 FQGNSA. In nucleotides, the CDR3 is TGTGCCAGCAGCTTCAACAGGGGGGATACGCAGTATTTT. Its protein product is CASSFNRGDTQYF.

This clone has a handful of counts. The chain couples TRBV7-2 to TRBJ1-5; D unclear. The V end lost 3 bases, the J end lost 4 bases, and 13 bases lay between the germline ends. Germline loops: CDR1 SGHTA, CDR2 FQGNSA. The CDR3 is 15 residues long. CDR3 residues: CASSFQRGGNQPQHF. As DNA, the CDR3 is TGTGCCAGCAGCTTCCAACGGGGAGGTAATCAGCCCCAGCATTTT.

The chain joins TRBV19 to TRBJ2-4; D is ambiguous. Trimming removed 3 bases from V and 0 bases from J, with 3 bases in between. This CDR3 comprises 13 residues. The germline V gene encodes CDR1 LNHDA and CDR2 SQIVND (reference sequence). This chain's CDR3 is CASSMIAKNIQYF. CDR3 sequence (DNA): TGTGCCAGTAGTATGATAGCCAAAAACATTCAGTACTTC.

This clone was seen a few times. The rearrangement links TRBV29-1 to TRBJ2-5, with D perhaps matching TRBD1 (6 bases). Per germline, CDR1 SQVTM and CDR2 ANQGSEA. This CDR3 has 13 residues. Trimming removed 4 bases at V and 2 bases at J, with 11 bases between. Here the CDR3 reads CSVARTEQETQYF. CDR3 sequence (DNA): TGCAGCGTTGCCCGGACAGAGCAAGAGACCCAGTACTTC.

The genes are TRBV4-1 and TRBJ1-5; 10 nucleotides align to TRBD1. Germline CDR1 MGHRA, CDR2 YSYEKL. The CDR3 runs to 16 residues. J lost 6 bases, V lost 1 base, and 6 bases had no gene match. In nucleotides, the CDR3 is TGCGCCAGCAGCCAAGTTAGACAGGGGGCCAGTCAGCCCCAGCATTTT. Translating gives CASSQVRQGASQPQHF.

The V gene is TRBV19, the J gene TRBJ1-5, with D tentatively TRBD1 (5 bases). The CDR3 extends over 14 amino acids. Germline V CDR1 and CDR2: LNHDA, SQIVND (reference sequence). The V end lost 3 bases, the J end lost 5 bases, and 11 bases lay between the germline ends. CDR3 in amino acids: CASSIWGSDQPQHF. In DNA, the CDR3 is TGTGCCAGTAGTATCTGGGGCAGCGATCAGCCCCAGCATTTT.

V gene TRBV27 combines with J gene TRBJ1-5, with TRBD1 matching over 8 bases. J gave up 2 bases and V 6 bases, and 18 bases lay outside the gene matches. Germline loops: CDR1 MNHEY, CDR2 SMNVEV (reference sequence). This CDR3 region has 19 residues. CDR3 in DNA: TGTGCCAGCAGCCACCGACAGGGAGCAGGGACAGGAGGCAATCAGCCCCAGCATTTT. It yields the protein CASSHRQGAGTGGNQPQHF.

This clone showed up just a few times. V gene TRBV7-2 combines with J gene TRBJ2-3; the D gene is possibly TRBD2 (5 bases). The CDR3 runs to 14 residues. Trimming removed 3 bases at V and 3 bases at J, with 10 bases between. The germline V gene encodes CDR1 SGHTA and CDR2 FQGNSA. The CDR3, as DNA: TGTGCCAGCAGCTTCAACGGGGTAACAGATACGCAGTATTTT. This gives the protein CASSFNGVTDTQYF.

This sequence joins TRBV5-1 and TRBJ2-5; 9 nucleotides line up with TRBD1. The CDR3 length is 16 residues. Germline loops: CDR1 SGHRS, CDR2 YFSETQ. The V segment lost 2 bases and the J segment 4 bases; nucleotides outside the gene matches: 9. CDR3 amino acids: CASSFSGTGNIETQYF. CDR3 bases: TGCGCCAGCAGCTTTTCCGGGACAGGGAATATAGAGACCCAGTACTTC.